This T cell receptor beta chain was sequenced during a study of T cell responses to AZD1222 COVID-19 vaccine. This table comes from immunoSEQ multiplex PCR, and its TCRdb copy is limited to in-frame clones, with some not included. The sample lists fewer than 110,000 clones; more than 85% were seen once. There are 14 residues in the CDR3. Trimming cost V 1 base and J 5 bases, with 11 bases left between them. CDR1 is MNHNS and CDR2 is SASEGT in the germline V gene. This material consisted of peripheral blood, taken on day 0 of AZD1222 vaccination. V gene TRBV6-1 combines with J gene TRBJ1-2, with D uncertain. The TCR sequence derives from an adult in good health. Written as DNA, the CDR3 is TGTGCCAGCAGTGAAGATTTCCAGGATTATGGCTACACCTTC. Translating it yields CASSEDFQDYGYTF.